This TCR beta chain was recorded in a study of cytomegalovirus exposure and HLA in healthy donors. This clone came up once. Its antigen is as yet unknown. Healthy bone marrow donors made up the donor group. The study, taken as a whole, reports: Earlier results showed most TCR beta V segments being productive about 87% or about 30% of the time. Clonal expansion was found to be greater in HLA-associated TCR beta chains than in equally common others in a later analysis. Reports showed the classifier diagnosing cytomegalovirus status with high specificity and sensitivity.

PCR amplification relied on 60 Vbeta primers (plus 13 Jbeta primers). Clones were sequenced by immunoSEQ multiplex PCR, and TCRdb holds only the in-frame ones, with some missing. The sample holds about 150,000 clones, over 60% seen once. Sequences were obtained from PBMCs. This clonotype originated in a woman aged 30 to 39 in good health and CMV-seropositive.

CDR3 protein: CASSQDRAGGRETQYF. DNA for the CDR3: TGTGCCAGCAGCCAAGATAGGGCGGGGGGGCGGGAGACCCAGTACTTC. V and J are TRBV4-2 and TRBJ2-5; 9 bases are shared with TRBD2. Looked up from germline, CDR1 is LGHNA and CDR2 is YNFKEQ. The CDR3 consists of 16 residues. The V segment lost 0 bases and the J segment 5 bases; nucleotides outside the gene matches: 7.